This T cell receptor (beta chain) was sequenced during a study of cytomegalovirus exposure and HLA in healthy donors. Whole-study findings and limits: Clusters of TCRs from the first cohort tended to co-occur in the 100 to 150 validation repertoires (as a later analysis found). As was reported, the classifier diagnosed cytomegalovirus status with high specificity and sensitivity. Rarity characterized most TCR sequences, yet some public TCRs appeared in many donors.

Turning to this clone: Its antigen is not known.

These donors were members of the roughly 120-subject validation cohort, a group separate from the approximately 670-subject first cohort. Deletions cut 3 bases from V and 0 bases from J, with 11 bases between. The V gene's germline CDR1 is KGHSH and CDR2 LQKENI. The CDR3 covers 15 residues. Only in-frame clones appear in the TCRdb table, and some are missing; sequencing was by immunoSEQ multiplex PCR. This sample yields roughly 130,000 clones, of which under 90% are seen a single time; about 3.7% belongs to the top ten. The sequencing input was PBMCs. The chain has TRBV18 and TRBJ1-2; D is possibly TRBD1 (5 bases). This clonotype was obtained from a man between 25 and 39 years old in good health and CMV-seronegative. The DNA for the CDR3 is TGTGCCAGCTCACCCAATGGGGGGGCTAACTATGGCTACACCTTC. It yields the protein CASSPNGGANYGYTF.